This entry lists 8 T cell receptor beta chains sequenced from one sample in a study of identical twins. TCRdb ran MiXCR on the 5' RACE reads and lists one entry per CDR3 protein. The repertoire holds 400,000 to 550,000 distinct CDR3 sequences, with under 25% as singletons. These same records also appear under a second study, on T cells expressing NK-cell markers.

Sequencing input: CD4+ T cells sorted from blood. The receptors derive from a woman aged 18 to 35 in good health.

This clonotype was seen only a few times. V and J are TRBV6-5 and TRBJ2-7; no reliable D call. This CDR3 region has 14 residues. Trimming took 4 bases from V and 2 from J, leaving 12 bases between them. The germline V gene has CDR1 MNHEY and CDR2 SVGAGI. The CDR3 here is CASSLSPVAYEQYF. The CDR3 nucleotides are TGTGCCAGCAGTTTATCACCGGTGGCCTACGAGCAGTACTTC.

There are a few counts of this clonotype. V is TRBV7-2 and J is TRBJ1-2; D may be TRBD1 (5 bases). The germline CDR1 and CDR2 sequences are SGHTA and FQGNSA. V was clipped by 1 base and J by 4 bases, with 13 bases between them. The CDR3 totals 15 residues. CDR3 amino acids: CASSLVTGTGYGYTF. DNA of the CDR3: TGTGCCAGCAGCTTAGTCACCGGGACGGGCTATGGCTACACCTTC.

This sequence joins TRBV20-1 and TRBJ2-5, with 9 bases identical to TRBD2. Germline assignment: CDR1 DFQATT and CDR2 SNEGSKA (reference sequence). V was clipped by 3 bases and J by 2 bases; unmatched bases: 13. This CDR3 region has 17 residues. The CDR3 DNA follows: TGCAGTGCTAGTTTTTGGGGCGGGAGGGGTTATCAAGAGACCCAGTACTTC. Its translation is CSASFWGGRGYQETQYF.

The chain uses TRBV10-3 and TRBJ2-7, with 10 bases that match TRBD2. There are 15 residues in the CDR3. Germline CDR1 ENHRY, CDR2 SYGVKD. Trimming cost V 11 bases and J 6 bases; bases outside gene matches: 16. The CDR3 is CALSGSLAGVREQYF. CDR3 DNA: TGTGCCCTGTCCGGGAGTCTAGCGGGAGTCCGCGAGCAGTACTTC.

This clonotype was seen many times. The genes are TRBV6-1 and TRBJ2-6, with D perhaps matching TRBD1 (6 bases). The CDR3 spans 14 residues. V lost 7 bases and J lost 2, with 9 bases in between. Per germline, CDR1 MNHNS and CDR2 SASEGT. DNA of the CDR3: TGTGCCAGCAAAACAGGGACTGGGGCCAACGTCCTGACTTTC. Its protein product is CASKTGTGANVLTF.

This clonotype was observed a handful of times. The J gene is TRBJ2-3, the V gene TRBV29-1; D is perhaps TRBD2 (5 bases). With 7 bases removed from V and 3 bases from J, the gap between germline ends came to 11 bases. From germline, CDR1 is SQVTM and CDR2 ANQGSEA. The CDR3 runs 12 residues. The CDR3 coding sequence is TGCAGCGGCCGGGATCAAACAGATACGCAGTATTTT. Encoded protein: CSGRDQTDTQYF.

This clonotype was seen a few times. The chain has TRBV7-6 and TRBJ2-1; 11 bases match TRBD2. CDR3 length: 17 amino acids. Germline V gene sequence: CDR1 SGHVS, CDR2 FNYEAQ. The J segment lost 0 bases and the V segment lost 4 bases, leaving 5 bases of the junction unmatched. CDR3 loop: CASSSRGTSGSYNEQFF. DNA of the CDR3: TGTGCCAGCAGCTCCAGGGGGACTAGCGGCTCCTACAATGAGCAGTTCTTC.

The chain has TRBV27 and TRBJ2-1; D is undetermined. Germline lookup yields CDR1 MNHEY and CDR2 SMNVEV (reference sequence). The length of the CDR3 is 14 residues. V lost 3 bases and J 6 bases, leaving 12 bases between the germline ends. The CDR3 spells CASSFSPRANEQFF. The CDR3, as DNA: TGTGCCAGCAGTTTTTCCCCTAGGGCCAATGAGCAGTTCTTC.